This T cell receptor beta chain was sequenced during a study of shared clonotypes between healthy human individuals. This CDR3 has 15 amino acids. From germline, CDR1 is MNHEY and CDR2 SVGAGI. Trimming cost V 6 bases and J 0 bases; bases outside gene matches: 2. Overall study findings and caveats: The rarefaction results pointed to incomplete sorted-subset sequencing despite large depth. Tissue TCR repertoires likely differ from these blood-only repertoires.

Genomic DNA of every subset was divided equally among multiple immunoSEQ plates. In the authors' methods: Filtering differed, since immunoSEQ gave only junction sequences and no quality scores. The protocol was immunoSEQ multiplex PCR, while the TCRdb copy is restricted to in-frame clones and leaves out a portion. That table furnishes V, J and clone size, whereas the DNA furnished D and trimming. This table has a few million clones, under 97% appearing once. In its sample, this clone was seen once. Its specificity is not known. The J gene is TRBJ2-5, the V gene TRBV6-5, with 12 bases identical to TRBD2. The sequence was obtained from a man aged 18 to 30 in good health. The sample consisted of naive CD4+ T cells sorted from blood. Subset meaning: CD45RA+ positively selected. The CDR3 spells CASRASGRDQETQYF. The CDR3 DNA reads TGTGCCAGCAGGGCTAGCGGGAGGGACCAAGAGACCCAGTACTTC.